These T cell receptor beta chains were read from a single sample in a study of blood T cells in healthy people across ages. TCRdb reprocessed the 5' RACE reads with MiXCR, giving one entry per CDR3 protein. The sample has around 800,000 distinct CDR3 sequences, around 25% seen once. These data were also filed under a second study, of T cells of mothers and their children.

The sequenced sample consisted of blood. Receptor source: a boy aged 10-17 years in good health. Each CDR3 is given with its conserved first and last residue. A D gene is named only where the DNA matches it firmly. Expanded clones are given a class, and other clones once, few, many or no size at all.

cdr3_aa: CASSVFAGRKTQYF; cdr3_nt: TGTGCCAGCAGTGTGTTTGCGGGGAGGAAGACCCAGTACTTC; j_call: TRBJ2-5; clone_size: -; v_call: TRBV2; d_call: -
cdr3_aa: CASSMTGGGYTF; cdr3_nt: TGTGCCAGCAGCATGACAGGGGGTGGCTACACCTTC; j_call: TRBJ1-2; clone_size: few; v_call: TRBV9; d_call: TRBD1
cdr3_aa: CSARAVRRGNEQFF; cdr3_nt: TGCAGTGCTAGAGCTGTTCGGCGAGGCAATGAGCAGTTCTTC; j_call: TRBJ2-1; clone_size: -; v_call: TRBV20-1; d_call: -
cdr3_aa: CSVEAYRMGEQFF; cdr3_nt: TGCAGCGTTGAAGCATACCGGATGGGTGAGCAGTTCTTC; j_call: TRBJ2-1; clone_size: few; v_call: TRBV29-1; d_call: -
cdr3_aa: CSARPQGSGETQYF; cdr3_nt: TGCAGTGCCCGTCCTCAGGGATCGGGAGAGACCCAGTACTTC; j_call: TRBJ2-5; clone_size: -; v_call: TRBV20-1; d_call: -
cdr3_aa: CASSPGRTSGYNEQFF; cdr3_nt: TGTGCCAGCAGCCCCGGACGGACTAGCGGATACAATGAGCAGTTCTTC; j_call: TRBJ2-1; clone_size: few; v_call: TRBV5-5; d_call: TRBD2
cdr3_aa: CASSQGRQPNYGYTF; cdr3_nt: TGTGCCAGCAGCCAGGGACGACAGCCTAACTATGGCTACACCTTC; j_call: TRBJ1-2; clone_size: -; v_call: TRBV14; d_call: -
cdr3_aa: CASNPGGRREKLFF; cdr3_nt: TGTGCCAGCAACCCAGGGGGGCGGCGGGAAAAACTGTTTTTT; j_call: TRBJ1-4; clone_size: few; v_call: TRBV28; d_call: TRBD1
cdr3_aa: CASRGTRGGQETQYF; cdr3_nt: TGTGCCAGCAGAGGAACGAGGGGGGGACAAGAGACCCAGTACTTC; j_call: TRBJ2-5; clone_size: -; v_call: TRBV6-1; d_call: -
cdr3_aa: CASSPFDPTGLYSNQPQHF; cdr3_nt: TGTGCCAGCAGCCCTTTCGACCCGACAGGGCTGTATAGCAATCAGCCCCAGCATTTT; j_call: TRBJ1-5; clone_size: few; v_call: TRBV6-2/TRBV6-3; d_call: TRBD1
cdr3_aa: CASSFGRRGAKNIQYF; cdr3_nt: TGTGCCAGCAGCTTTGGGAGGCGCGGGGCCAAAAACATTCAGTACTTC; j_call: TRBJ2-4; clone_size: few; v_call: TRBV11-2; d_call: -
cdr3_aa: CASSPMTETEAFF; cdr3_nt: TGTGCCAGCTCACCCATGACAGAAACTGAAGCTTTCTTT; j_call: TRBJ1-1; clone_size: -; v_call: TRBV18; d_call: -
cdr3_aa: CSVDTGGYTF; cdr3_nt: TGCAGCGTAGACACGGGTGGTTACACCTTC; j_call: TRBJ1-2; clone_size: -; v_call: TRBV29-1; d_call: -
cdr3_aa: CSVVRSNPYNEQFF; cdr3_nt: TGCAGCGTTGTCCGGTCGAACCCTTACAATGAGCAGTTCTTC; j_call: TRBJ2-1; clone_size: few; v_call: TRBV29-1; d_call: -
cdr3_aa: CASSSTLAAQETQYF; cdr3_nt: TGTGCCAGCAGTTCAACGCTAGCGGCCCAAGAGACCCAGTACTTC; j_call: TRBJ2-5; clone_size: -; v_call: TRBV6-5; d_call: TRBD2
cdr3_aa: CASSLVRTSGPNEQFF; cdr3_nt: TGTGCCAGCAGCTTAGTCCGGACTAGCGGGCCCAATGAGCAGTTCTTC; j_call: TRBJ2-1; clone_size: -; v_call: TRBV5-4; d_call: TRBD2
cdr3_aa: CASSIDVADTHLSEQFF; cdr3_nt: TGTGCCAGTAGTATAGATGTAGCGGACACCCATCTCAGTGAGCAGTTCTTC; j_call: TRBJ2-1; clone_size: -; v_call: TRBV19; d_call: -
cdr3_aa: CASSQGKGGNTIYF; cdr3_nt: TGTGCCAGCAGCCAGGGGAAGGGAGGAAACACCATATATTTT; j_call: TRBJ1-3; clone_size: many; v_call: TRBV11-2; d_call: -